Each of the 13 T cell receptor beta chains below was sequenced from the same sample in a study of cytomegalovirus exposure and HLA in healthy donors. The PCR used 60 Vbeta and 13 Jbeta primers. The data were produced by immunoSEQ multiplex PCR, yet TCRdb's version contains in-frame clones alone and is incomplete. The data contain some 140,000 clones, around 80% of them singletons. Sequencing used PBMCs. The receptors were sampled from a male donor in good health and CMV-seropositive.

The rearrangement joins TRBV4-1 to TRBJ1-2; TRBD1 agrees at 8 bases. Looked up from germline, CDR1 is MGHRA and CDR2 is YSYEKL. CDR3 length: 14 amino acids. The trim removed 4 bases at V and 5 bases at J, leaving 6 bases unmatched. CDR3 sequence: CASSRTGGEYGYTF. CDR3 DNA: TGCGCCAGCAGCCGAACAGGGGGTGAATATGGCTACACCTTC.

The rearrangement links TRBV9 to TRBJ2-7; perhaps TRBD2 as D (5 bases). CDR3 size: 15 residues. V dropped 5 bases and J dropped 3 bases, with 18 bases sitting between them. Germline V gene data show CDR1 as SGDLS and CDR2 as YYNGEE. DNA of the CDR3: TGTGCCAGCAGTCTAGCAGATACAGCGATCTACGAGCAGTACTTC. Its protein is CASSLADTAIYEQYF.

The chain has TRBV10-3 and TRBJ2-7; D gene uncertain. V dropped 10 bases and J dropped 4 bases, with 11 bases sitting between them. CDR3 length: 11 amino acids. Per the germline V gene, CDR1 is ENHRY and CDR2 is SYGVKD. The DNA for the CDR3 is TGTGCCACCACCTCCGGGTACGAGCAGTACTTC. Its translation is CATTSGYEQYF.

This chain links TRBV19 with TRBJ1-1; D might be TRBD1 (6 bases). This CDR3 is built from 16 residues. The V gene's germline CDR1 is LNHDA and CDR2 SQIVND (reference sequence). Trimming removed 5 bases at V and 5 bases at J, with 21 bases between. The CDR3 DNA follows: TGTGCCAGTAGTTCGGAGACCGGGACAACTGGGACTGAAGCTTTCTTT. This codes for CASSSETGTTGTEAFF.

The chain has TRBV29-1 and TRBJ1-4; 11 bases agree with TRBD1. Germline values: CDR1 SQVTM, CDR2 ANQGSEA. With V trimmed by 7 bases and J by 7 bases, 5 bases remained unmatched. The CDR3 covers 13 residues. This CDR3 is CSATGTGGEKLFF. The CDR3 nucleotides read TGCAGCGCCACCGGGACAGGGGGTGAAAAACTGTTTTTT.

On this clone itself: The sample carries other DNA sequences with the same CDR3. This chain uses TRBV9 with TRBJ2-3; D is undetermined. There are 13 residues in the CDR3. Trimming pared 0 bases from V and 1 base from J, leaving 3 bases between. Germline lookup yields CDR1 SGDLS and CDR2 YYNGEE. The CDR3 sequence: CASSVGGTDTQYF. DNA for the CDR3: TGTGCCAGCAGCGTAGGCGGCACAGATACGCAGTATTTT.

Note on this clone: One junction end disagrees with the germline gene, perhaps due to a read error. The J gene is TRBJ2-2, the V gene TRBV7-7; 11 nucleotides match TRBD1. The CDR3 consists of 15 residues. Germline CDR1 SSHAT, CDR2 FNYEAQ (reference sequence). The CDR3 reads CASSSGTGGSGELFF. DNA of the CDR3: TGTGCTAGCAGCTCCGGGACAGGGGGGTCCGGGGAGCTGTTTTTT.

The chain joins TRBV6-1 to TRBJ2-3; D uncertain. Germline V CDR1 and CDR2: MNHNS, SASEGT. V was shortened by 4 bases and J by 0 bases, with 8 bases between the two germline ends. This CDR3 spans 14 amino acids. CDR3 in amino acids: CASSGVSSTDTQYF. Written as DNA, the CDR3 is TGTGCCAGCAGTGGTGTTTCTAGCACAGATACGCAGTATTTT.

The chain links TRBV27 to TRBJ2-7; possible D gene TRBD2, 5 bases. The germline gives CDR1 MNHEY, CDR2 SMNVEV (reference sequence). This CDR3 has 15 amino acids. The ends were cut back, 0 bases at V and 1 base at J, with 10 bases in the middle. The CDR3 region is CASSLSAGPSYEQYF. The CDR3 DNA sequence: TGTGCCAGCAGTTTATCTGCGGGCCCTTCCTACGAGCAGTACTTC.

Remarks on this clone: Relative to the germline gene, one junction end is altered; a read error may explain this. The chain couples TRBV9 to TRBJ2-6, with TRBD2 as a possible D gene (6 bases). This CDR3 is built from 18 residues. Germline V gene sequence: CDR1 SGDLS, CDR2 YYNGEE. The CDR3 nucleotides are TGTGCCAGCAGCGTAGTATCTTCGGGACTCTCTAGGGCCAACGTCCTGACTTTC. Protein sequence: CASSVVSSGLSRANVLTF.

The CDR3 here is CASSDYEQYF. CDR3 nucleotide sequence: TGTGCCAGCAGTGACTACGAGCAGTACTTC. V is TRBV25-1 and J is TRBJ2-5; no clear D. The J call is uncertain, as TRBJ2-7 better fits the DNA end. CDR1 and CDR2 from the germline V gene are MGHDK and SYGVNS. The CDR3 covers 10 residues.

The CDR3 loop is CASSLGRYYEQYF. The CDR3 nucleotides read TGTGCCAGCAGCCTAGGCCGTTACTACGAGCAGTACTTC. The chain has TRBV27 and TRBJ2-7; the D is unclear. Germline assignment: CDR1 MNHEY and CDR2 SMNVEV (reference sequence). V lost 6 bases and J 3 bases, leaving 12 bases between the germline ends. This CDR3 region has 13 residues.

V gene TRBV5-4 combines with J gene TRBJ2-1; 12 nucleotides agree with TRBD2. The CDR3 extends over 16 amino acids. With V trimmed by 4 bases and J by 9 bases, 11 bases remained unmatched. From germline, CDR1 is SGHNT and CDR2 YYREEE (reference sequence). In DNA form, the CDR3 reads TGTGCCAGCAGCGCGAGACTAGCGGGGGCATTTGGTGAGCAGTTCTTC. It yields the protein CASSARLAGAFGEQFF.